These 21 T cell receptor beta chains originate from one sample sequenced in a study of regulatory T cells in long-lasting Graves disease. Researchers made TCR beta libraries by using iRepertoire HTBI primers and running Arm-PCR on CDR3 regions. TCRdb processed the multiplex PCR reads anew with MiXCR; each CDR3 protein has one entry. The top ten hold more than 20% of the sample, which has roughly 220,000 distinct CDR3 sequences, approximately 16% seen once. Described time point: newly diagnosed GD, antithyroid drugs for less than 3 months. RNA from PBMCs was the source of the TCR library. Material: peripheral blood mononuclear cells (PBMCs), obtained at new diagnosis, from a patient treated with antithyroid drugs. Source of these receptors: a female donor with Graves disease.

A note on this clonotype: At one of its ends the junction is not consistent with the germline gene, which may arise from a read error. This chain uses TRBV7-9 with TRBJ2-1, with D perhaps TRBD2 (5 bases). The CDR3 covers 11 residues. Germline-derived CDR1 and CDR2 are SEHNR and FQNEAQ (reference sequence). CDR3: CASSLWQRSVF. The CDR3 DNA reads as TGTGCCAGCAGCTTATGGCAGCGGTCCGTCTTC.

This clonotype was counted many times. The V gene is TRBV27, the J gene TRBJ2-5, with D perhaps matching TRBD2 (6 bases). This CDR3 comprises 15 residues. Germline-derived CDR1 and CDR2 are MNHEY and SMNVEV (reference sequence). Between the trimmed V and J ends, which lost 5 bases and 5 bases, there was a span of 18 bases. In DNA, the CDR3 is TGTGCCAGCAGTCGCGCAAATCGGGGGACGGAGACCCAGTACTTC. Its protein product is CASSRANRGTETQYF.

Many counts were recorded for this clonotype. The chain carries TRBV27 and TRBJ2-3, with D tentatively TRBD2 (6 bases). Germline V CDR1 and CDR2: MNHEY, SMNVEV (reference sequence). This CDR3 comprises 13 residues. Trimming removed 7 bases at V and 5 bases at J, with 13 bases between. For the CDR3, the DNA is TGTGCCAGCAAAGGGTGGGGGGAAGATACGCAGTATTTT. It yields the protein CASKGWGEDTQYF.

In its sample, this clonotype was seen a few times. The likely explanation is a read error, given a far larger clone one base away. The chain links TRBV2 to TRBJ2-7; 13 bases align to TRBD2. The CDR3 is 17 amino acids. Germline loops: CDR1 SNHLY, CDR2 FYNNEI. Unmatched junction bases numbered 15, after V lost 6 bases and J lost 7 bases. The CDR3 bases are TGTGCCAGCAGGTTGCCTCTAGGGACTAGCGGGATTTATGAGCAGTACTTC. It encodes CASRLPLGTSGIYEQYF.

This clonotype was detected ten times or more. This rearrangement joins TRBV28 to TRBJ1-4, with D perhaps matching TRBD1 (6 bases). Germline loops: CDR1 MDHEN, CDR2 SYDVKM. This CDR3 is built from 17 residues. Trimming left V 1 base short and J 2 bases short, with 14 bases between. The CDR3, as DNA: TGTGCCAGCAGTTTATTTACAGGGAGGGCGACTAATGAAAAACTGTTTTTT. Amino acid sequence: CASSLFTGRATNEKLFF.

In this sample, this clonotype turned up many times. The chain links TRBV6-1 to TRBJ2-7, with 9 bases identical to TRBD1. After removal of 5 bases from V and 6 bases from J, the junction contained 8 bases not matched to a gene. The CDR3 runs 14 residues. CDR1 MNHNS and CDR2 SASEGT come from the germline V gene. DNA for the CDR3: TGTGCCAGCAGTCTCGGGACAGGGACACGCGAGCAGTACTTC. It specifies CASSLGTGTREQYF.

There are many counts of this clonotype. The V call is TRBV25-1, the J call TRBJ1-1, with D possibly being TRBD1 (6 bases). V lost 1 base and J lost 6, with 12 bases in between. CDR1 and CDR2 from the germline V gene are MGHDK and SYGVNS. The CDR3 contains 14 residues. The CDR3 DNA follows: TGTGCCAGCAGTGAATTAGGGGGTAGGGCTGAAGCTTTCTTT. It specifies CASSELGGRAEAFF. Supplemented by reference TRBV25-1 and TRBJ1-1, the full variable domain reads EADIYQTPRYLVIGTGKKITLECSQTMGHDKMYWYQQDPGMELHLIHYSYGVNSTEKGDLSSESTVSRIRTEHFPLTLESARPSHTSQYLCASSELGGRAEAFFGQGTRLTVV.

There are many counts of this clonotype. The rearrangement joins TRBV4-1 to TRBJ1-1; perhaps TRBD1 as D (6 bases). Germline CDR1 is MGHRA and CDR2 is YSYEKL. The length of the CDR3 is 15 residues. Trimming took off 2 bases at V and 7 bases at J, with 17 bases between the two ends. The CDR3 here is CASSQRLGGGVEAFF. CDR3 in DNA: TGCGCCAGCAGCCAACGTTTAGGGGGTGGAGTTGAAGCTTTCTTT.

This chain connects TRBV4-1 to TRBJ2-7; D unresolved. V was clipped by 1 base and J by 3 bases, with 10 bases between them. This CDR3 contains 14 residues. Germline loops: CDR1 MGHRA, CDR2 YSYEKL. The CDR3 loop is CASSQGEFDYEQYF. The CDR3 nucleotides read TGCGCCAGCAGCCAAGGCGAGTTTGACTACGAGCAGTACTTC.

This clonotype was detected ten times or more. At one end the junction does not follow the germline gene, possibly because of a read error. The V and J genes are TRBV5-5 and TRBJ2-5; perhaps TRBD1 as D (6 bases). Per the germline V gene, CDR1 is SGHKS and CDR2 is YYEKEE (reference sequence). The CDR3 covers 14 residues. The CDR3, as DNA: TGTGCCCGCAGCCATGGGGGCAGCCAAGAGACCCAGTACTTC. Translated: CARSHGGSQETQYF.

This clonotype was observed a handful of times. This rearrangement joins TRBV6-1 to TRBJ1-6; 7 bases match TRBD1. CDR1 MNHNS and CDR2 SASEGT come from the germline V gene. This CDR3 is built from 14 residues. V shed 6 bases, J shed 7 bases, and the junction held 6 bases outside the gene matches. The CDR3 bases are TGTGCCAGCAGGACCGGGACAGACAATTCACCCCTCCACTTT. Translated: CASRTGTDNSPLHF.

This sequence joins TRBV13 and TRBJ2-5; the match to TRBD2 covers 7 bases. Germline assignment: CDR1 PRHDT and CDR2 FYEKMQ (reference sequence). The V and J ends lost 2 bases and 4 bases, in that order; junction bases with no gene match: 7. This CDR3 region has 15 residues. Written as DNA, the CDR3 is TGTGCCAGCAGCTTATCTAAGCGGGACCCAGAGACCCAGTACTTC. It encodes CASSLSKRDPETQYF.

This clonotype was observed at least ten times. The genes are TRBV7-9 and TRBJ2-7; D is possibly TRBD1 or TRBD2 (5 bases each). Germline V lookup: CDR1 SEHNR, CDR2 FQNEAQ (reference sequence). Trimming left V 2 bases short and J 0 bases short, with 14 bases between. This CDR3 comprises 16 residues. The CDR3 sequence is CASSLNEGRSSYEQYF. The CDR3 DNA follows: TGTGCCAGCAGCTTAAACGAGGGGAGATCCTCCTACGAGCAGTACTTC.

In its sample, this clonotype was seen many times. The rearrangement joins TRBV19 to TRBJ1-1; D is unresolved. This CDR3 is 13 amino acids long. Trimming took off 5 bases at V and 6 bases at J, with 13 bases between the two ends. In germline, CDR1 is LNHDA, CDR2 SQIVND (reference sequence). Here the CDR3 reads CASSPRVDAEAFF. In nucleotides, the CDR3 is TGTGCCAGTAGTCCAAGGGTAGATGCTGAAGCTTTCTTT.

The rearrangement uses TRBV7-2 and TRBJ1-1; TRBD1 agrees at 11 bases. The CDR3 is made up of 15 amino acids. The germline V gene encodes CDR1 SGHTA and CDR2 FQGNSA. V lost 3 bases and J lost 4; bases outside the gene matches: 4. The CDR3 is CASSFRTGGRTEAFF. DNA of the CDR3: TGTGCCAGCAGCTTTAGGACAGGGGGCCGCACTGAAGCTTTCTTT. Combining the CDR3 with reference TRBV7-2 and TRBJ1-1 gives the whole variable domain GAGVSQSPSNKVTEKGKDVELRCDPISGHTALYWYRQSLGQGLEFLIYFQGNSAPDKSGLPSDRFSAERTGGSVSTLTIQRTQQEDSAVYLCASSFRTGGRTEAFFGQGTRLTVV.

This clonotype showed up many times. This chain uses TRBV7-2 with TRBJ1-1; D remains unclear. CDR1 is SGHTA and CDR2 is FQGNSA in the germline V gene. The CDR3 contains 13 residues. Trimming removed 0 bases at V and 6 bases at J, with 8 bases between. DNA of the CDR3: TGTGCCAGCAGCTTAGCCTGGAGTCCTGAAGCTTTCTTT. Encoded protein: CASSLAWSPEAFF.

This clonotype was seen ten or more times. The chain recombines TRBV29-1 with TRBJ2-7; no firm D call. In germline, CDR1 is SQVTM, CDR2 ANQGSEA. This CDR3 has 15 residues. V shed 5 bases and J shed 2 bases, with 19 bases lying between them. The CDR3 sequence: CSVKVELPPTYEQYF. The CDR3 region has the DNA TGCAGCGTTAAGGTGGAGCTTCCCCCTACCTACGAGCAGTACTTC.

Ten or more counts support this clonotype. The chain recombines TRBV15 with TRBJ1-4; D unresolved. V was pared by 0 bases and J by 4 bases, with 9 bases between. Germline V gene lookup returns CDR1 LNHNV and CDR2 YYDKDF (reference sequence). This CDR3 is built from 15 residues. CDR3 sequence: CATSRDFRINEKLFF. CDR3 nucleotides: TGTGCCACCAGCAGAGATTTTCGGATTAATGAAAAACTGTTTTTT.

This clonotype was detected ten times or more. The J gene is TRBJ2-3, the V gene TRBV15, with D perhaps matching TRBD1 (6 bases). The CDR3 totals 13 residues. Germline CDR1 LNHNV, CDR2 YYDKDF (reference sequence). V lost 3 bases and J 5 bases, leaving 9 bases between the germline ends. The CDR3 protein is CATSSRRGDTQYF. The CDR3 nucleotides read TGTGCCACCAGCAGCCGCAGGGGAGATACGCAGTATTTT.

The chain uses TRBV29-1 and TRBJ2-7; TRBD2 might be the D (6 bases). The CDR3 covers 12 residues. The V and J ends lost 6 bases and 5 bases respectively, with 14 bases between them. In germline, CDR1 is SQVTM, CDR2 ANQGSEA. CDR3: CSVGPSAHEQYF. In DNA, the CDR3 is TGCAGCGTCGGCCCTAGCGCCCACGAGCAGTACTTC.

This clonotype was seen ten or more times. This chain joins TRBV30 and TRBJ2-3; D is uncertain. Trimming removed 2 bases from V and 1 base from J, with 10 bases in between. CDR1 is GTSNPN, CDR2 SVGIG, per germline (reference sequence). This CDR3 comprises 14 residues. The CDR3 spells CAWSYSWGTDTQYF. The CDR3 DNA sequence: TGTGCCTGGAGTTACAGTTGGGGCACAGATACGCAGTATTTT.